These 30 T cell receptor beta chains share one sample of origin, sequenced in a study of blood T cells in healthy people across ages. Combining a sample-barcoded 5' primer with a J-beta primer mix, a second PCR ran for 7 to 11 cycles. A single record per CDR3 protein comes from TCRdb applying MiXCR to the 5' RACE reads. The sample holds about 560,000 distinct CDR3 sequences, over 25% seen once. This sample was shared with a second study, whose subject was T cells of mothers and their children.

The material sequenced was blood. The receptors derive from a boy aged 2 to 10 in good health.

The chain couples TRBV29-1 to TRBJ2-5; unclear D gene. The CDR3 length is 13 residues. Trimming shortened V by 1 base and J by 7 bases, and 13 bases separated the two germline ends. From germline, CDR1 is SQVTM and CDR2 ANQGSEA. Here the CDR3 reads CSVEGDGMGTQYF. The CDR3 DNA reads TGCAGCGTTGAAGGAGATGGGATGGGGACCCAGTACTTC.

This CDR3 is CASSKKGDEETQYF. The CDR3 DNA reads TGTGCCAGCAGCAAAAAGGGGGATGAGGAGACCCAGTACTTC. The chain recombines TRBV21-1 with TRBJ2-5; the D segment call TRBD1 is taken from the table without a DNA check. TRBV21-1 is marked as a pseudogene. The CDR3 sequence is 14 residues long.

This clonotype was seen a handful of times. At one end, the junction sequence differs from germline, possibly due to a read error. This chain connects TRBV12-3 or TRBV12-4 to TRBJ1-4; tentatively, D is TRBD1 (5 bases). The CDR3 has 13 amino acids. This chain's CDR3 is CASSFSLEAGRVF. CDR3 DNA sequence: TGTGCCAGCAGTTTCTCACTCGAAGCAGGGAGGGTTTTT.

The V and J genes are TRBV30 and TRBJ2-5; D tentatively fits TRBD1 or TRBD2 (5 bases each). With the DNA end fitting TRBJ2-7 better, the J assignment may be wrong. This CDR3 spans 15 amino acids. CDR1 and CDR2 (germline): GTSNPN, SVGIG (reference sequence). The CDR3 loop is CAWEALDQRGYEQYF. CDR3 DNA sequence: TGTGCCTGGGAGGCATTAGACCAGAGGGGTTACGAGCAGTACTTC.

The J gene is TRBJ2-7, the V gene TRBV20-1; 11 bases align to TRBD1. In germline, CDR1 is DFQATT, CDR2 SNEGSKA (reference sequence). This CDR3 is built from 14 residues. J gave up 6 bases and V 4 bases, and 8 bases lay outside the gene matches. CDR3 protein: CSATGTGGNREQYF. CDR3 coding DNA: TGCAGTGCTACCGGGACAGGGGGGAATCGCGAGCAGTACTTC.

The chain joins TRBV7-9 to TRBJ2-3, with D perhaps TRBD1 or TRBD2 (6 bases each). The V end was cut by 5 bases, the J end by 0 bases, with 18 bases between. CDR1 SEHNR and CDR2 FQNEAQ come from the germline V gene (reference sequence). This CDR3 is built from 17 residues. The CDR3 here is CASSPSGAQHSTDTQYF. In DNA form, the CDR3 reads TGTGCCAGCAGCCCCTCGGGGGCCCAACATAGCACAGATACGCAGTATTTT.

This clonotype was picked up many times. The V call is TRBV10-3, the J call TRBJ2-7; TRBD2 agrees at 11 bases. Germline V CDR1 and CDR2: ENHRY, SYGVKD. Unmatched junction bases numbered 1, after V lost 0 bases and J lost 3 bases. The CDR3 sequence is 15 residues long. As DNA, the CDR3 is TGTGCCATCAGTGAGTCGCTAGCGGGAGGCTACGAGCAGTACTTC. This sequence encodes CAISESLAGGYEQYF.

The table lists this clonotype with a few counts. The J gene is TRBJ2-1, the V gene TRBV3-1; D gene ambiguous. From germline, CDR1 is LGHDT and CDR2 YNNKEL (reference sequence). The CDR3 has 15 amino acids. V shed 3 bases and J shed 5 bases, with 14 bases lying between them. In DNA form, the CDR3 reads TGTGCCAGCAGCCAGAGAGGTACAGCCGACAATGAGCAGTTCTTC. Translated: CASSQRGTADNEQFF.

There are a few counts of this clonotype. The chain carries TRBV11-2 and TRBJ2-2; D is uncertain. V was shortened by 4 bases and J by 6 bases, with 6 bases between the two germline ends. The CDR3 consists of 12 residues. Germline CDR1 and CDR2: SGHAT and FQNNGV. The CDR3 sequence: CASSSHAGELFF. DNA of the CDR3: TGTGCCAGCAGCTCTCACGCCGGGGAGCTGTTTTTT.

This clonotype was seen a handful of times. The V and J genes are TRBV12-3 or TRBV12-4 and TRBJ2-3; 8 bases are a match to TRBD1. V was pared by 4 bases and J by 0 bases, with 15 bases of the junction left unmatched. There are 19 residues in the CDR3. DNA of the CDR3: TGTGCCAGCAGTTCCCACCACTCACGGACAGGGAGGAGCACAGATACGCAGTATTTT. It codes for CASSSHHSRTGRSTDTQYF.

This chain joins TRBV9 and TRBJ2-5, with D perhaps TRBD2 (7 bases). The end of the DNA is better explained by TRBJ2-7, so the J call may be wrong. Per germline, CDR1 SGDLS and CDR2 YYNGEE. The CDR3 runs 18 residues. The CDR3 region is CASSPVATSRGGGYEQYF. CDR3 in DNA: TGTGCCAGCAGCCCCGTTGCGACCAGCCGAGGGGGGGGCTACGAGCAGTACTTC.

This clonotype was seen only a few times. This rearrangement joins TRBV4-3 to TRBJ2-1, with 13 nucleotides matching TRBD2. The V gene's germline CDR1 is LGHNA and CDR2 YSLEER. This CDR3 is 17 amino acids long. The V and J ends lost 0 bases and 8 bases, in that order; junction bases with no gene match: 7. In DNA, the CDR3 is TGCGCCAGCAGCCAAGAAAGACTAGCGGGAGGTCGGGATGAGCAGTTCTTC. The encoded protein is CASSQERLAGGRDEQFF.

The J gene is TRBJ1-6, the V gene TRBV11-2, with a possible D match to TRBD1 (5 bases). Trimming pared 0 bases from V and 9 bases from J, leaving 21 bases between. From germline, CDR1 is SGHAT and CDR2 FQNNGV. This CDR3 is built from 18 residues. The DNA of the CDR3 is TGTGCCAGCAGCTTAGACGGGGCAGGGATCCCACCGGGTTCACCCCTCCACTTT. Translation: CASSLDGAGIPPGSPLHF.

This clonotype was counted a few times. The gene calls are TRBV27 and TRBJ2-5, with TRBD2 matching 12 bases. The J call is uncertain, as TRBJ2-1 better fits the DNA end. The germline V gene has CDR1 MNHEY and CDR2 SMNVEV (reference sequence). CDR3 length equals 14 residues. CDR3 amino acids: CANPTSGGRNEQFF. DNA for the CDR3: TGTGCCAACCCGACTAGCGGGGGTCGCAATGAGCAGTTCTTC.

This clonotype was seen more than once but under ten times. This rearrangement joins TRBV5-1 to TRBJ2-7, with 11 bases matching TRBD2. Near its end, the DNA agrees better with TRBJ2-1, so the J call may be wrong. Germline assignment: CDR1 SGHRS and CDR2 YFSETQ. The CDR3 is made up of 17 amino acids. CDR3 amino acids: CASSPRLAGNSVDEQFF. CDR3 nucleotide sequence: TGCGCCAGCAGCCCGAGACTAGCGGGGAATTCTGTAGATGAGCAGTTCTTC.

This clonotype was seen more than once but under ten times. This rearrangement joins TRBV5-5 to TRBJ1-5; D remains ambiguous. The V end lost 4 bases, the J end lost 5 bases, and 16 bases lay between the germline ends. Germline values: CDR1 SGHKS, CDR2 YYEKEE (reference sequence). The CDR3 is 15 amino acids. The chain's CDR3 is CASSLAGWEDQPQHF. Written as DNA, the CDR3 is TGTGCCAGCAGCCTGGCCGGATGGGAGGATCAGCCCCAGCATTTT.

The chain uses TRBV7-2 and TRBJ2-5; D is possibly TRBD1 or TRBD2 (5 bases each). Germline lookup yields CDR1 SGHTA and CDR2 FQGNSA. This CDR3 region has 15 residues. V lost 5 bases to trimming and J lost 2 bases, with 15 bases between them. The CDR3 reads CASSDTPGTQETQYF. The CDR3, as DNA: TGTGCCAGCAGCGATACCCCGGGGACGCAAGAGACCCAGTACTTC.

The CDR3 loop is CSVDLPQETQYF. The CDR3 DNA reads TGCAGCGTTGACCTACCCCAAGAGACCCAGTACTTC. V gene TRBV29-1 combines with J gene TRBJ2-7; D gene uncertain. The J call may be in error: the DNA end matches TRBJ2-5 better. The CDR3 has 12 amino acids. Germline V gives CDR1 SQVTM, CDR2 ANQGSEA.

V gene TRBV4-2 combines with J gene TRBJ2-2; 7 bases fit TRBD2. Germline V lookup: CDR1 LGHNA, CDR2 YNFKEQ. V trimming: 0 bases; J trimming: 7 bases; junction bases outside the gene matches: 5. The CDR3 is made up of 15 amino acids. In DNA, the CDR3 is TGTGCCAGCAGCCAAGATAGGGGAGGGATCGGGGAGCTGTTTTTT. Translating gives CASSQDRGGIGELFF.

This clonotype was detected a few times. The CDR3 nucleotides are TGTGCCAGCAGCGGACAGGGTTCAGAGACCCAGTACTTC. Amino acid sequence: CASSGQGSETQYF. This chain links TRBV9 with TRBJ2-5, with 7 bases fitting TRBD1. The CDR3 has 13 residues. CDR1 is SGDLS and CDR2 is YYNGEE in the germline V gene. V shed 3 bases and J 4 bases; nucleotides not matched to a gene: 3.

This clonotype was counted between two and nine times. The chain uses TRBV6-1 and TRBJ2-3, with D perhaps being TRBD1 or TRBD2 (5 bases each). The germline CDR1 and CDR2 sequences are MNHNS and SASEGT. The CDR3 runs 16 residues. Trimming shortened V by 0 bases and J by 2 bases, and 12 bases separated the two germline ends. CDR3 bases: TGTGCCAGCAGTGAAGCGCGTGGGACGTACACAGATACGCAGTATTTT. Protein: CASSEARGTYTDTQYF.

In its sample, this clonotype was seen a few times. The chain employs TRBV27 and TRBJ2-5; possible D gene TRBD1, 5 bases. The CDR3 is 15 residues long. Trimming cost V 6 bases and J 5 bases, with 19 bases left between them. Germline assignment: CDR1 MNHEY and CDR2 SMNVEV (reference sequence). CDR3 nucleotides: TGTGCCAGCAGCCCATGGACCAGGGTTTTGGAGACCCAGTACTTC. As protein: CASSPWTRVLETQYF.

The gene calls are TRBV20-1 and TRBJ2-5, with D perhaps given as TRBD1 or TRBD2 (5 bases each). V was trimmed by 4 bases and J by 5 bases, leaving 26 bases between them. This CDR3 comprises 17 residues. CDR1 DFQATT and CDR2 SNEGSKA come from the germline V gene (reference sequence). CDR3 nucleotide sequence: TGCAGTGCTACGGTCGACGTCCGGACACTGGAGGACGAGACCCAGTACTTC. It encodes CSATVDVRTLEDETQYF.

The chain uses TRBV9 and TRBJ2-7, with D possibly matching TRBD1 (5 bases). The CDR3 extends over 14 amino acids. V was shortened by 0 bases and J by 2 bases, with 9 bases between the two germline ends. CDR1 is SGDLS and CDR2 is YYNGEE in the germline V gene. The CDR3 sequence: CASSVAGNPYEQYF. DNA of the CDR3: TGTGCCAGCAGCGTAGCAGGGAACCCCTACGAGCAGTACTTC.

This clonotype has just a few counts. The chain combines TRBV14 with TRBJ2-7; no clear D. Deletions cut 0 bases from V and 6 bases from J, with 21 bases between. The CDR3 is 17 amino acids. Germline values: CDR1 SGHDN, CDR2 FVKESK. This chain's CDR3 is CASSQEHEHGRVSEQYF. CDR3 in DNA: TGTGCCAGCAGCCAAGAACATGAGCACGGACGGGTTAGCGAGCAGTACTTC.

In regard to this clonotype: A clone one base away is much larger, so this may be a read error. The rearrangement joins TRBV29-1 to TRBJ2-5; 7 positions match TRBD1. V gave up 7 bases and J gave up 4 bases; unmatched junction bases: 15. The CDR3 spans 15 residues. CDR1 SQVTM and CDR2 ANQGSEA come from the germline V gene. This chain's CDR3 is CSASPGQTYLETQYF. CDR3 sequence (DNA): TGCAGCGCCTCCCCGGGACAGACTTACCTAGAGACCCAGTACTTC.

The chain combines TRBV12-3 or TRBV12-4 with TRBJ1-3; D not certain. This CDR3 has 14 residues. Trimming shortened V by 6 bases and J by 2 bases, and 11 bases separated the two germline ends. CDR3 amino acids: CASRIIGAGNTIYF. CDR3 bases: TGTGCCAGCAGGATCATAGGCGCTGGAAACACCATATATTTT.

This clonotype was found once. The chain employs TRBV30 and TRBJ2-7, with TRBD1 matching 7 bases. The trim removed 2 bases at V and 7 bases at J, leaving 11 bases unmatched. The V gene's germline CDR1 is GTSNPN and CDR2 SVGIG (reference sequence). CDR3 length: 14 amino acids. The DNA of the CDR3 is TGTGCCTGGAGTTTCAAGGGGGCATCTGGGGAGCAGTACTTC. Its translation is CAWSFKGASGEQYF.

This chain links TRBV3-1 with TRBJ2-7; 7 bases fit TRBD2. The J segment lost 0 bases and the V segment lost 0 bases, leaving 11 bases of the junction unmatched. Germline V gene data show CDR1 as LGHDT and CDR2 as YNNKEL (reference sequence). The CDR3 extends over 18 amino acids. The CDR3 loop reads CASSQDGLAAPGSYEQYF. The CDR3 nucleotides read TGTGCCAGCAGCCAAGATGGGCTAGCGGCCCCCGGCTCCTACGAGCAGTACTTC.

J is TRBJ2-2 and V is TRBV15, with 9 bases identical to TRBD2. The CDR3 sequence is 19 residues long. The ends lost 0 bases at V and 2 bases at J; junction bases unmatched: 10. CDR1 and CDR2 (germline): LNHNV, YYDKDF (reference sequence). The CDR3: CATSRDPYLAGHNTGELFF. Written as DNA, the CDR3 is TGTGCCACCAGCAGAGATCCCTATCTAGCGGGACATAACACCGGGGAGCTGTTTTTT. The whole variable domain, remainder taken from reference TRBV15 and TRBJ2-2, is DAMVIQNPRYQVTQFGKPVTLSCSQTLNHNVMYWYQQKSSQAPKLLFHYYDKDFNNEADTPDNFQSRRPNTSFCFLDIRSPGLGDTAMYLCATSRDPYLAGHNTGELFFGEGSRLTVL.